The 26 T cell receptor beta chains below come from one sample, sequenced in a study of blood T cell repertoires in COVID-19. Here immunoSEQ multiplex PCR was the method, and the copy in TCRdb shows in-frame clones only, minus some. The sample yields approximately 300,000 clones, about 80% seen once. Input material: peripheral blood. These receptors came from a person aged 70 to 85 with COVID-19, enrolled during active disease.

This clone has more than one count but fewer than ten. This rearrangement joins TRBV12-3 or TRBV12-4 to TRBJ2-7; possibly TRBD2 for D (5 bases). There are 13 residues in the CDR3. V shed 6 bases and J shed 6 bases, with 15 bases lying between them. CDR3 amino acids: CASSHGEGLEQYF. CDR3 DNA: TGTGCCAGCAGCCATGGAGAGGGTCTCGAGCAGTACTTC.

The rearrangement joins TRBV5-1 to TRBJ1-4; D is perhaps TRBD1 (5 bases). Germline loops: CDR1 SGHRS, CDR2 YFSETQ. CDR3 length: 14 residues. V was clipped by 3 bases and J by 4 bases, with 10 bases between them. CDR3 in amino acids: CASSSGLINEKLFF. The CDR3 DNA is TGCGCCAGCAGCTCGGGACTGATTAATGAAAAACTGTTTTTT.

The V and J genes are TRBV24-1 and TRBJ2-3; the match to TRBD2 covers 13 bases. This CDR3 spans 17 amino acids. The germline CDR1 and CDR2 sequences are KGHDR and SFDVKD. Trimming cost V 5 bases and J 0 bases; bases outside gene matches: 4. The DNA of the CDR3 is TGTGCCACCAGTGGCCCGGGACTAGCGGGGAGCACAGATACGCAGTATTTT. Translation: CATSGPGLAGSTDTQYF.

The rearrangement joins TRBV7-9 to TRBJ1-2; D is perhaps TRBD1 (5 bases). The V end was cut by 4 bases, the J end by 3 bases, with 9 bases between. CDR1 SEHNR and CDR2 FQNEAQ come from the germline V gene (reference sequence). The CDR3 has 13 residues. CDR3 sequence reads: CASSSPGYYGYTF. CDR3 nucleotide sequence: TGTGCCAGCAGCTCCCCAGGGTACTATGGCTACACCTTC.

This clone came up a few times. The chain employs TRBV7-2 and TRBJ1-5, with 8 bases aligning to TRBD1. This CDR3 comprises 17 residues. CDR1 SGHTA and CDR2 FQGNSA come from the germline V gene. Trimming cost V 1 base and J 0 bases; bases outside gene matches: 5. The CDR3 DNA reads as TGTGCCAGCAGCTTAGTAGTGGGACAGGCTAGCAATCAGCCCCAGCATTTT. This sequence encodes CASSLVVGQASNQPQHF.

The chain recombines TRBV7-9 with TRBJ2-7; 11 positions agree with TRBD1. Looked up from germline, CDR1 is SEHNR and CDR2 is FQNEAQ (reference sequence). The CDR3 runs 15 residues. Trimming cost V 5 bases and J 6 bases; bases outside gene matches: 9. This chain's CDR3 is CASSRGTGGDGEQYF. CDR3 in DNA: TGTGCCAGCAGCCGAGGGACAGGGGGAGATGGCGAGCAGTACTTC.

In its sample, this clone was seen a few times. The J gene is TRBJ1-6, the V gene TRBV2, with D hard to call. Germline CDR1 is SNHLY and CDR2 is FYNNEI. Trimming removed 9 bases from V and 4 bases from J, with 16 bases in between. The CDR3 loop spans 15 amino acids. The CDR3 here is CASTSGPSYNSPLHF. The DNA for the CDR3 is TGTGCCAGTACATCGGGTCCCAGTTATAATTCACCCCTCCACTTT.

This sequence joins TRBV28 and TRBJ2-7; 7 nucleotides line up with TRBD2. Germline V gene sequence: CDR1 MDHEN, CDR2 SYDVKM. The CDR3 is 15 residues long. V trimming: 6 bases; J trimming: 7 bases; junction bases outside the gene matches: 15. The DNA for the CDR3 is TGTGCCAGCAGCCCGGCTGGTGGCGGGAGCTGGGAGCAGTACTTC. Amino acids: CASSPAGGGSWEQYF.

The CDR3 nucleotides read TGTGCCAGCAGCCTCCGAACGGGGGGGCTGTCAGATACGCAGTATTTT. Residues: CASSLRTGGLSDTQYF. The rearrangement uses TRBV9 and TRBJ2-3; 8 nucleotides line up with TRBD2. V lost 4 bases and J lost 4; bases outside the gene matches: 11. The CDR3 runs 16 residues. CDR1 is SGDLS, CDR2 YYNGEE, per germline.

The J gene is TRBJ2-7, the V gene TRBV28, with TRBD2 identical over 16 bases. The CDR3 is 16 residues long. V was pared by 7 bases and J by 6 bases, with 9 bases of the junction left unmatched. The V gene's germline CDR1 is MDHEN and CDR2 SYDVKM. The CDR3: CASTVLGLAGGLEQYF. Written as DNA, the CDR3 is TGTGCCAGCACCGTTTTGGGACTAGCGGGAGGGCTCGAGCAGTACTTC. Combining the CDR3 with reference TRBV28 and TRBJ2-7 gives the whole variable domain DVKVTQSSRYLVKRTGEKVFLECVQDMDHENMFWYRQDPGLGLRLIYFSYDVKMKEKGDIPEGYSVSREKKERFSLILESASTNQTSMYLCASTVLGLAGGLEQYFGPGTRLTVT.

This clone was detected only once. The chain is built from TRBV10-3 and TRBJ2-2; TRBD1 matches at 7 bases. Germline trimming cut 3 bases from V and 1 base from J; bases unmatched to any gene: 8. This CDR3 contains 17 residues. CDR1 and CDR2 from the germline V gene are ENHRY and SYGVKD. CDR3 nucleotide sequence: TGTGCCATCAGTGACCCCGACCGGACAGGGAACACCGGGGAGCTGTTTTTT. Its translation: CAISDPDRTGNTGELFF.

The rearrangement joins TRBV28 to TRBJ2-3, with 8 bases identical to TRBD2. The ends lost 2 bases at V and 6 bases at J; junction bases unmatched: 4. CDR3 size: 14 residues. Germline CDR1 MDHEN, CDR2 SYDVKM. The CDR3 DNA sequence: TGTGCCAGCAGTTTACCAGCGGGGGCGGATACGCAGTATTTT. Translation gives CASSLPAGADTQYF.

This clone appeared once. The rearrangement links TRBV7-9 to TRBJ2-2; D possibly corresponds to TRBD1 (5 bases). Trimming shortened V by 1 base and J by 5 bases, and 11 bases separated the two germline ends. This CDR3 is built from 15 residues. Germline assignment: CDR1 SEHNR and CDR2 FQNEAQ (reference sequence). CDR3 DNA sequence: TGTGCCAGCAGCTTAGAGCAGGGATATACCGGGGAGCTGTTTTTT. It is translated as CASSLEQGYTGELFF.

V usage is TRBV5-1 and J usage is TRBJ1-1; no definite D call. Trimming pared 3 bases from V and 0 bases from J, leaving 9 bases between. The CDR3 has 14 residues. The germline V gene has CDR1 SGHRS and CDR2 YFSETQ. The CDR3 region has the DNA TGCGCCAGCAGCTCGGGAGATTTGAACACTGAAGCTTTCTTT. This sequence encodes CASSSGDLNTEAFF.

This chain joins TRBV3-1 (or the pseudogene TRBV3-2) and TRBJ1-5; possible D gene TRBD1, 5 bases. This CDR3 spans 14 amino acids. Germline CDR1 and CDR2: LGHDT and YNNKEL (reference sequence). Trimming removed 4 bases at V and 3 bases at J, with 10 bases between. In DNA form, the CDR3 reads TGTGCCAGCAGCCGGGGACTGGACAATCAGCCCCAGCATTTT. It yields the protein CASSRGLDNQPQHF.

This clone appeared a single time. The CDR3 reads CAWRAAGRDTQYF. The CDR3 region has the DNA TGTGCCTGGAGGGCGGCGGGAAGAGATACGCAGTATTTT. The chain is built from TRBV30 and TRBJ2-3, with D perhaps matching TRBD2 (6 bases). V shed 3 bases and J shed 5 bases, with 12 bases lying between them. Germline assignment: CDR1 GTSNPN and CDR2 SVGIG (reference sequence). This CDR3 is 13 amino acids long.

This clone has at least ten counts. This chain links TRBV6-6 with TRBJ2-5; perhaps TRBD1 as D (6 bases). Trimming shortened V by 0 bases and J by 2 bases, and 7 bases separated the two germline ends. The CDR3 has 14 residues. CDR1 and CDR2 from the germline V gene are MNHNY and SVGAGI (reference sequence). The CDR3 DNA follows: TGTGCCAGCAGTTACTCGACAGGTCAAGAGACCCAGTACTTC. It translates to CASSYSTGQETQYF.

The chain links TRBV5-6 to TRBJ1-1; D is uncertain. CDR1 is SGHDT, CDR2 YYEEEE, per germline. V was shortened by 2 bases and J by 1 base, with 9 bases between the two germline ends. The CDR3 extends over 14 amino acids. As DNA, the CDR3 is TGTGCCAGCAGCTTCGTATCAGAGAACACTGAAGCTTTCTTT. This codes for CASSFVSENTEAFF.

This chain joins TRBV19 and TRBJ1-1; D gene uncertain. The CDR3 sequence is 14 residues long. Trimming pared 2 bases from V and 4 bases from J, leaving 11 bases between. The germline gives CDR1 LNHDA, CDR2 SQIVND (reference sequence). The CDR3, as DNA: TGTGCCAGTAGTATACCTCAGGTGGGCACTGAAGCTTTCTTT. Its protein is CASSIPQVGTEAFF.

The rearrangement uses TRBV27 and TRBJ2-7; 7 nucleotides match TRBD1. The CDR3 covers 12 residues. The J segment lost 4 bases and the V segment lost 7 bases, leaving 4 bases of the junction unmatched. In germline, CDR1 is MNHEY, CDR2 SMNVEV (reference sequence). Here the CDR3 reads CASKTGSYEQYF. The CDR3 nucleotides read TGTGCCAGCAAGACAGGGTCGTACGAGCAGTACTTC.

The chain carries TRBV20-1 and TRBJ2-5, with 9 positions matching TRBD2. Germline values: CDR1 DFQATT, CDR2 SNEGSKA (reference sequence). The CDR3 consists of 11 residues. The DNA of the CDR3 is TGCGGGGGACTAGCACAAGAGACCCAGTACTTC. It encodes CGGLAQETQYF.

The chain uses TRBV18 and TRBJ2-7; perhaps TRBD1 as D (6 bases). The germline gives CDR1 KGHSH, CDR2 LQKENI. This CDR3 has 16 residues. V lost 4 bases, J lost 1 base, and 17 bases lay in between. The CDR3 reads CASSRAGGGPSYEQYF. The CDR3 DNA is TGTGCCAGCTCACGCGCGGGTGGGGGCCCATCCTACGAGCAGTACTTC. The variable domain in full, with the rest retrieved from reference TRBV18 and TRBJ2-7, is NAGVMQNPRHLVRRRGQEARLRCSPMKGHSHVYWYRQLPEEGLKFMVYLQKENIIDESGMPKERFSAEFPKEGPSILRIQQVVRGDSAAYFCASSRAGGGPSYEQYFGPGTRLTVT.

This chain joins TRBV4-3 and TRBJ2-7; 9 nucleotides agree with TRBD1. The CDR3 is 14 amino acids. Trimming took 1 base from V and 3 from J; bases not matched to a gene: 1. In germline, CDR1 is LGHNA, CDR2 YSLEER. The CDR3 protein is CASSQAGQGYEQYF. The CDR3 DNA sequence: TGCGCCAGCAGCCAAGCGGGACAGGGCTACGAGCAGTACTTC.

The chain combines TRBV27 with TRBJ1-2; 8 nucleotides align to TRBD1. Germline loops: CDR1 MNHEY, CDR2 SMNVEV (reference sequence). The CDR3 consists of 16 residues. V shed 7 bases and J 2 bases; nucleotides not matched to a gene: 12. CDR3: CASTPPGGQENYGYTF. The CDR3 DNA is TGTGCCAGCACCCCCCCGGGGGGACAGGAAAACTATGGCTACACCTTC.

The V and J genes are TRBV10-1 and TRBJ1-5; possible D gene TRBD1, 5 bases. CDR3 length: 19 residues. CDR1 and CDR2 from the germline V gene are WNHNN and SYGVQD (reference sequence). V gave up 9 bases and J gave up 0 bases, with 27 bases separating them. CDR3 residues: CARKKKKGGRGYSNQPQHF. Here the CDR3 DNA reads TGCGCCAGGAAAAAGAAGAAGGGAGGGAGGGGTTATAGCAATCAGCCCCAGCATTTT.

With regard to this clone: Other nucleotide sequences in the sample specify the same CDR3. The genes are TRBV4-1 and TRBJ2-1; 13 bases line up with TRBD2. Unmatched junction bases numbered 2, after V lost 0 bases and J lost 9 bases. Germline-derived CDR1 and CDR2 are MGHRA and YSYEKL. This CDR3 is 15 amino acids long. The CDR3 DNA reads TGCGCCAGCAGCCAAGATCGACTAGCGGGAGGTGAGCAGTTCTTC. This sequence encodes CASSQDRLAGGEQFF.